These 26 T cell receptor beta chains were sequenced from one sample in a study of T cells in Graves' hyperthyroidism and ophthalmopathy (dated by TCRdb to between 2018 and 2021). Library prep was done by multiplex PCR. Sequenced on an Illumina HiSeq 2000. The TCR beta CDR3 regions were amplified from the RNA transcripts. The TCR CDR3 was subjected to a first round of RT-PCR using the HTBI primer set and the Qiagen OneStep RT-PCR kit. TCRdb reran the public reads through fastp at Q25 and MiXCR, keeping productive beta chains. Each entry is one CDR3 protein sequence, shown with its most common DNA and genes. The sample records some 200,000 distinct CDR3 sequences, more than 15% of which are singletons. The ten largest clones add up to approximately 50% of the sample. Sequenced: blood. These TCRs come from a man aged 45 to 65 with Graves' hyperthyroidism.

This clonotype has at least ten counts. The chain is built from TRBV18 and TRBJ2-3; D ambiguous. Germline V lookup: CDR1 KGHSH, CDR2 LQKENI. Trimming left V 0 bases short and J 1 base short, with 8 bases between. The CDR3 has 15 residues. This CDR3 reads CASSPPSRGTDTQYF. CDR3 in DNA: TGTGCCAGCTCACCACCGAGCCGGGGCACAGATACGCAGTATTTT.

This clonotype came up many times. V is TRBV12-3 or TRBV12-4 and J is TRBJ2-1; possible D gene TRBD1, 5 bases. CDR3 length equals 14 residues. V was shortened by 5 bases and J by 10 bases, with 18 bases between the two germline ends. CDR3 DNA sequence: TGTGCCAGCAGTAAGCAACAGGTTTTTAGCGAGCAGTTCTTC. Protein sequence: CASSKQQVFSEQFF.

The chain carries TRBV10-3 and TRBJ1-2, with TRBD1 matching over 7 bases. Unmatched junction bases numbered 5, after V lost 8 bases and J lost 2 bases. CDR3 length: 13 amino acids. CDR1 and CDR2 from the germline V gene are ENHRY and SYGVKD. Here the CDR3 reads CAISGQENYGYTF. The DNA for the CDR3 is TGTGCCATCTCCGGACAGGAGAACTATGGCTACACCTTC.

The V and J genes are TRBV7-6 and TRBJ2-5; possibly TRBD1 for D (6 bases). Germline assignment: CDR1 SGHVS and CDR2 FNYEAQ. V was cut by 5 bases and J by 5 bases, with 12 bases left in between. The CDR3 length is 13 residues. The CDR3 nucleotides read TGTGCCAGCAGCATACGACAGGCGGAGACCCAGTACTTC. Protein sequence: CASSIRQAETQYF. The variable domain in full, with the rest retrieved from reference TRBV7-6 and TRBJ2-5, is GAGVSQSPRYKVTKRGQDVALRCDPISGHVSLYWYRQALGQGPEFLTYFNYEAQQDKSGLPNDRFSAERPEGSISTLTIQRTEQRDSAMYRCASSIRQAETQYFGPGTRLLVL.

This clonotype occurred many times. The chain carries TRBV30 and TRBJ2-7; D may match TRBD1 or TRBD2 (5 bases each). Germline V gene data show CDR1 as GTSNPN and CDR2 as SVGIG (reference sequence). This CDR3 has 13 amino acids. The germline V and J ends were trimmed by 1 base and 2 bases, with 9 bases remaining between them. Here the CDR3 DNA reads TGTGCCTGGAGTGCGGGGACCACCTACGAGCAGTACTTC. Translation gives CAWSAGTTYEQYF.

This clonotype showed up many times. The V call is TRBV7-9, the J call TRBJ2-1; TRBD2 aligns across 8 bases. Germline V gives CDR1 SEHNR, CDR2 FQNEAQ (reference sequence). CDR3 length: 13 amino acids. J lost 6 bases, V lost 5 bases, and 3 bases had no gene match. CDR3 in amino acids: CASSAGTSNEQFF. CDR3 DNA sequence: TGTGCCAGCAGCGCGGGGACTAGCAATGAGCAGTTCTTC.

The V call is TRBV29-1, the J call TRBJ2-7, with unresolved D. V was cut by 0 bases and J by 7 bases, with 16 bases left in between. In germline, CDR1 is SQVTM, CDR2 ANQGSEA. The CDR3 is 14 residues long. The CDR3 DNA reads as TGCAGCGTTGAAGATAGGGCCCCGGCGAGGGAGCAGTACTTC. Residues: CSVEDRAPAREQYF.

Remarks on this clonotype: A read error is possible here, since a much larger clone lies one base away. The chain couples TRBV5-1 to TRBJ1-1; unclear D gene. CDR1 and CDR2 (germline): SGHRS, YFSETQ. The CDR3 extends over 15 amino acids. The CDR3 DNA sequence: TGCGCCAGCAGCTTGGAAGCCAGAGAGAACGCTGAAGCTTTCTTT. This codes for CASSLEARENAEAFF.

This clonotype came up a few times. The chain combines TRBV5-5 with TRBJ1-1, with D possibly TRBD1 on 6 matching bases. The CDR3 runs 14 residues. V lost 4 bases, J lost 0 bases, and 10 bases lay in between. Germline CDR1 SGHKS, CDR2 YYEKEE (reference sequence). The CDR3, as DNA: TGTGCCAGCAGCCTCAGGGGTATGAACACTGAAGCTTTCTTT. Its translation is CASSLRGMNTEAFF.

The chain has TRBV5-1 and TRBJ2-3; D unresolved. CDR1 and CDR2 from the germline V gene are SGHRS and YFSETQ. The germline V and J ends were trimmed by 6 bases and 0 bases, with 11 bases remaining between them. This CDR3 has 14 residues. This CDR3 reads CASNRLASTDTQYF. CDR3 DNA: TGCGCCAGCAACCGACTGGCGAGCACAGATACGCAGTATTTT. Supplemented by reference TRBV5-1 and TRBJ2-3, the full variable domain reads KAGVTQTPRYLIKTRGQQVTLSCSPISGHRSVSWYQQTPGQGLQFLFEYFSETQRNKGNFPGRFSGRQFSNSRSEMNVSTLELGDSALYLCASNRLASTDTQYFGPGTRLTVL.

This clonotype was seen a few times. The rearrangement links TRBV15 to TRBJ2-1; 7 positions match TRBD2. V lost 5 bases and J lost 4; bases outside the gene matches: 23. The CDR3 spans 20 residues. Germline lookup yields CDR1 LNHNV and CDR2 YYDKDF (reference sequence). The CDR3 is CATSARRAGVSFRRYNEQFF. The CDR3 bases are TGTGCCACCAGCGCCCGAAGGGCGGGGGTATCCTTTCGTCGGTACAATGAGCAGTTCTTC.

This clonotype has at least ten counts. The V call is TRBV28, the J call TRBJ2-3, with D possibly TRBD1 on 6 matching bases. Per germline, CDR1 MDHEN and CDR2 SYDVKM. The V and J ends lost 7 bases and 2 bases respectively, with 16 bases between them. The CDR3 totals 15 residues. CDR3 bases: TGTGCCAGCACCACACCAGGGGAGAACACAGATACGCAGTATTTT. It yields the protein CASTTPGENTDTQYF.

At least ten counts were recorded for this clonotype. V usage is TRBV9 and J usage is TRBJ1-5; D is ambiguous. V lost 4 bases to trimming and J lost 6 bases, with 14 bases between them. The CDR3 totals 14 residues. Germline loops: CDR1 SGDLS, CDR2 YYNGEE. CDR3 sequence: CASSPVVEGQPQHF. DNA of the CDR3: TGTGCCAGCAGCCCCGTGGTTGAGGGTCAGCCCCAGCATTTT.

This clonotype was seen at least ten times. DNA for the CDR3: TGCGCCAGCAGCTTGGCCACATACACTGAAGCTTTCTTT. This codes for CASSLATYTEAFF. The chain uses TRBV5-1 and TRBJ1-1; D ambiguous. The germline V and J ends were trimmed by 0 bases and 3 bases, with 6 bases remaining between them. This CDR3 is built from 13 residues. Germline V gene sequence: CDR1 SGHRS, CDR2 YFSETQ.

The chain uses TRBV5-1 and TRBJ2-3; 11 bases fit TRBD2. Germline V gene sequence: CDR1 SGHRS, CDR2 YFSETQ. With V trimmed by 4 bases and J by 6 bases, 13 bases remained unmatched. The CDR3 runs to 17 residues. CDR3 in amino acids: CASSELAGAGGADTQYF. CDR3 bases: TGCGCCAGCAGCGAACTAGCGGGAGCCGGGGGGGCGGATACGCAGTATTTT.

The genes are TRBV15 and TRBJ1-5, with unresolved D. Per the germline V gene, CDR1 is LNHNV and CDR2 is YYDKDF (reference sequence). Trimming shortened V by 0 bases and J by 9 bases, and 12 bases separated the two germline ends. The CDR3 spans 14 residues. CDR3 nucleotides: TGTGCCACCAGCAGAGATCTCGCGGGAAGGCCCCAGCATTTT. This sequence encodes CATSRDLAGRPQHF.

This clonotype was seen at least ten times. This chain links TRBV28 with TRBJ1-4; 7 bases match TRBD1. Germline loops: CDR1 MDHEN, CDR2 SYDVKM. J lost 8 bases, V lost 10 bases, and 7 bases had no gene match. This CDR3 region has 12 residues. The chain's CDR3 is CATRTGEEKLFF. The CDR3 DNA reads as TGTGCCACCCGAACAGGGGAAGAAAAACTGTTTTTT.

V and J are TRBV5-1 and TRBJ2-5, with D unresolved. V was pared by 0 bases and J by 3 bases, with 9 bases between. The V gene's germline CDR1 is SGHRS and CDR2 YFSETQ. The CDR3 contains 14 residues. The CDR3 DNA follows: TGCGCCAGCAGCTTGGAAGGGTTTGAAGAGACCCAGTACTTC. This gives the protein CASSLEGFEETQYF.

At least ten counts were recorded for this clonotype. The genes are TRBV5-5 and TRBJ2-7, with 9 bases that match TRBD1. Germline V CDR1 and CDR2: SGHKS, YYEKEE (reference sequence). This CDR3 comprises 15 residues. V was clipped by 0 bases and J by 5 bases; unmatched bases: 6. The CDR3 is CASSLGGQGEDEQYF. DNA of the CDR3: TGTGCCAGCAGCTTGGGGGGACAGGGAGAGGACGAGCAGTACTTC.

The table lists this clonotype with many counts. The gene calls are TRBV20-1 and TRBJ1-1, with 10 bases matching TRBD1. The length of the CDR3 is 12 residues. Germline V CDR1 and CDR2: DFQATT, SNEGSKA (reference sequence). The CDR3 is CRRDRGETEAFF. The DNA of the CDR3 is TGCAGACGGGACAGGGGTGAGACTGAAGCTTTCTTT.

V and J are TRBV2 and TRBJ2-1; possibly TRBD2 for D (6 bases). The CDR3 extends over 14 amino acids. Trimming cost V 7 bases and J 8 bases, with 18 bases left between them. In germline, CDR1 is SNHLY, CDR2 FYNNEI. CDR3 amino acids: CASTPLGGGDEQFF. As DNA, the CDR3 is TGTGCCAGCACCCCCCTGGGAGGTGGCGATGAGCAGTTCTTC.

This sequence joins TRBV30 and TRBJ2-5; 7 bases fit TRBD1. This CDR3 is built from 13 residues. With 2 bases clipped from V and 2 bases from J, the junction kept 2 bases outside the gene matches. The germline V gene encodes CDR1 GTSNPN and CDR2 SVGIG (reference sequence). The CDR3 loop reads CAWSRDRQETQYF. The CDR3, as DNA: TGTGCCTGGAGTAGGGACAGACAAGAGACCCAGTACTTC.

The J gene is TRBJ1-4, the V gene TRBV5-1; no clear D gene. V dropped 6 bases and J dropped 5 bases, with 17 bases sitting between them. Germline V CDR1 and CDR2: SGHRS, YFSETQ. CDR3 length: 15 residues. CDR3 amino acids: CASKAPSMSNEKLFF. Written as DNA, the CDR3 is TGCGCCAGCAAAGCTCCCTCGATGTCGAATGAAAAACTGTTTTTT.

This clonotype was seen many times. The J gene is TRBJ2-1, the V gene TRBV7-9; possible D gene TRBD2, 6 bases. This CDR3 has 15 amino acids. V was clipped by 7 bases and J by 1 base, with 14 bases between them. Germline assignment: CDR1 SEHNR and CDR2 FQNEAQ (reference sequence). CDR3 protein: CASTKGGISYNEQFF. The CDR3 DNA sequence: TGTGCCAGCACTAAGGGAGGCATATCCTACAATGAGCAGTTCTTC.

This clonotype occurred a few times. The V and J genes are TRBV12-3 or TRBV12-4 and TRBJ2-2; D gene uncertain. Trimming took 3 bases from V and 3 from J, leaving 20 bases between them. The CDR3 covers 18 residues. The DNA of the CDR3 is TGTGCCAGCAGTTTGGGCACACGGTACTCCGCGGACACCGGGGAGCTGTTTTTT. Encoded protein: CASSLGTRYSADTGELFF.

This clonotype was seen repeatedly, ten times or more. The chain combines TRBV2 with TRBJ1-1, with no clear D. Trimming pared 3 bases from V and 2 bases from J, leaving 7 bases between. CDR1 and CDR2 from the germline V gene are SNHLY and FYNNEI. The CDR3 length is 13 residues. The CDR3 DNA reads as TGTGCCAGCAGTGACGTGAGAAACACTGAAGCTTTCTTT. Its translation: CASSDVRNTEAFF.